This TCR beta chain was obtained from a study of T cell clonality in common variable immunodeficiency. Overall study results and limits: Authors noted CVID clonality's cause needs subpopulation repertoire sequencing. Reportedly, TCR beta sequences from common variable immunodeficiency showed fewer deletions and N-nucleotide insertions. TCRbeta clonality was increased in CVID versus healthy controls. Patient heterogeneity in the CVID cohort limited correlations between repertoire features and clinical complications.

This clone has at least ten counts. The antigen is undetermined. The CDR3 end falls 3 residues outside the read, so it is completed with the germline J gene. The length of the CDR3 is 12 residues. V was clipped by 8 bases and J by 2 bases, with 4 bases between them. Germline V gene lookup returns CDR1 LNHDA and CDR2 SQIVND (reference sequence). Profiled with immunoSEQ multiplex PCR; TCRdb holds only in-frame clones, not every one. The table lists 40,000 or so clones, no singletons, with 6% in the top ten. Donors gave about 5 to 9 ml heparinized peripheral whole blood. What was sequenced was peripheral blood mononuclear cells. The sequence was collected from a human donor with common variable immunodeficiency. The V gene is TRBV19, the J gene TRBJ2-6; no clear D. The CDR3 bases that were read are TGTGCCAGTCAAACTGGGGCCAACGTC. Translated: CASQTGANV. The whole CDR3 is CASQTGANVLTF.